Presented here are 13 T cell receptor beta chains from one specimen sequenced in a study of blood T cells in healthy people across ages (dated by TCRdb to 2013 to 2016). Receptor libraries were prepared by 5' RACE. TCRdb names Illumina HiSeq 2500 as the instrument used. A second 7 to 11 cycle PCR used a sample-barcoded 5' primer and a J-beta primer mix. Using fastp at Q25 and MiXCR, TCRdb reprocessed the public reads and kept productive beta chains. Records with the same CDR3 protein are collapsed into one entry carrying the most frequent genes and DNA. Here the sample has some 900,000 distinct CDR3 sequences; about 30% occur a single time. Together, the top ten hold 17% of the sample. The sample taken for sequencing was blood. Receptors originate from an elderly woman in good health.

Comments on this clonotype: A much larger clone sits a single nucleotide away, making a read error possible. This CDR3 is CASSLGGSGGEQYF. The CDR3 DNA reads as TGCGCCAGCAGCTTGGGGGGTTCCGGGGGCGAGCAGTACTTC. The chain couples TRBV5-1 to TRBJ2-5, with D possibly TRBD2 on 6 matching bases. TRBJ2-7 explains the end of the DNA better; the J call may be wrong. The germline gives CDR1 SGHRS, CDR2 YFSETQ. CDR3 length: 14 residues.

This clonotype was picked up many times. The V gene is TRBV10-2, the J gene TRBJ1-4; tentatively, D is TRBD1 (5 bases). The CDR3 is 15 residues long. Trimming took off 3 bases at V and 8 bases at J, with 16 bases between the two ends. In germline, CDR1 is WSHSY, CDR2 SAAADI. DNA for the CDR3: TGCGCCAGCAGTGACTTGGACACGGCAGTCGAAAAACTGTTTTTT. Its translation: CASSDLDTAVEKLFF.

Ten or more counts support this clonotype. The chain couples TRBV6-2 or TRBV6-3 to TRBJ2-7; a possible D gene is TRBD2 (6 bases). The CDR3 loop spans 15 amino acids. Per the germline V gene, CDR1 is MNHEY and CDR2 is SVGEGT. V was cut by 6 bases and J by 5 bases, with 20 bases left in between. The chain's CDR3 is CASRPTGAGKHEQYF. In nucleotides, the CDR3 is TGTGCCAGCAGACCGACCGGGGCGGGGAAGCACGAGCAGTACTTC.

This clonotype was recorded many times. V is TRBV7-2 and J is TRBJ1-6; D is perhaps TRBD1 (6 bases). The CDR3 contains 14 residues. The germline V gene encodes CDR1 SGHTA and CDR2 FQGNSA. Trimming removed 3 bases from V and 5 bases from J, with 8 bases in between. The CDR3 region is CASSFWTDNSPLHF. CDR3 nucleotides: TGTGCCAGCAGCTTTTGGACAGATAATTCACCCCTCCACTTT.

The genes are TRBV28 and TRBJ1-2; TRBD1 might be the D (6 bases). Germline loops: CDR1 MDHEN, CDR2 SYDVKM. V lost 1 base and J 5 bases, leaving 11 bases between the germline ends. This CDR3 has 14 residues. The CDR3 DNA reads TGTGCCAGCAGTTTATCAGCCAGGGGATATGGCTACACCTTC. This gives the protein CASSLSARGYGYTF.

This clonotype came up many times. CDR3 sequence reads: CASSPPAGVADEQFF. As DNA, the CDR3 is TGCGCCAGCAGCCCCCCAGCGGGGGTTGCAGATGAGCAGTTCTTC. The rearrangement uses TRBV5-1 and TRBJ2-1; 8 bases are shared with TRBD2. The CDR3 spans 15 residues. The germline V gene encodes CDR1 SGHRS and CDR2 YFSETQ. J was trimmed by 8 bases and V by 4 bases; bases with no gene match: 11. The full variable domain, with the rest looked up from reference TRBV5-1 and TRBJ2-1, is KAGVTQTPRYLIKTRGQQVTLSCSPISGHRSVSWYQQTPGQGLQFLFEYFSETQRNKGNFPGRFSGRQFSNSRSEMNVSTLELGDSALYLCASSPPAGVADEQFFGPGTRLTVL.

V is TRBV19 and J is TRBJ1-2, with no clear D. The CDR3 contains 14 residues. Between the trimmed V and J ends, which lost 5 bases and 4 bases, there was a span of 14 bases. The V gene's germline CDR1 is LNHDA and CDR2 SQIVND (reference sequence). CDR3 coding DNA: TGTGCCAGTAGTTCCCGGGCAGCCCTCTATGGCTACACCTTC. Its protein product is CASSSRAALYGYTF.

The rearrangement uses TRBV5-4 and TRBJ2-4; TRBD2 matches 13 bases. The CDR3 has 17 residues. Germline V lookup: CDR1 SGHNT, CDR2 YYREEE (reference sequence). Losses at the gene ends were 4 bases for V and 7 bases for J; bases not matched to a gene: 11. CDR3 sequence: CASSTLAGGPRGNIQYF. The CDR3 DNA is TGTGCCAGCAGCACACTAGCGGGGGGGCCCAGGGGCAACATTCAGTACTTC.

The V call is TRBV6-2 or TRBV6-3, the J call TRBJ2-7; 8 nucleotides line up with TRBD2. The V gene's germline CDR1 is MNHEY and CDR2 SVGEGT. The V gene end was trimmed by 2 bases and the J gene end by 5 bases; junction bases not matched to a gene: 8. The CDR3 consists of 15 residues. CDR3 in DNA: TGTGCCAGCAGTTACAGGACTAGCTCTTCAGACGAGCAGTACTTC. Protein: CASSYRTSSSDEQYF.

This clonotype was recorded a few times. As DNA, the CDR3 is TGTGCCAGCAGCCTAACCAGCAGGGGGACTGAAGCTTTCTTT. It codes for CASSLTSRGTEAFF. The chain joins TRBV3-1 to TRBJ1-1, with 7 bases lining up with TRBD1. V lost 4 bases to trimming and J lost 5 bases; unmatched junction nucleotides: 7. There are 14 residues in the CDR3. Looked up from germline, CDR1 is LGHDT and CDR2 is YNNKEL (reference sequence).

About this clonotype itself: At one of its ends the junction is not consistent with the germline gene, which may arise from a read error. The chain uses TRBV5-5 and TRBJ2-3, with D perhaps matching TRBD1 or TRBD2 (5 bases each). CDR1 is SGHKS and CDR2 is YYEKEE in the germline V gene (reference sequence). This CDR3 has 16 residues. The CDR3 region has the DNA TGTGCCAGCAGACTGGGGGATTTTGGTAGCACAGATACGCTGTATTTT. Its protein is CASRLGDFGSTDTLYF.

The chain combines TRBV13 with TRBJ2-5, with 9 bases lining up with TRBD1. CDR1 PRHDT and CDR2 FYEKMQ come from the germline V gene (reference sequence). The CDR3 length is 15 residues. The trim removed 2 bases at V and 11 bases at J, leaving 12 bases unmatched. CDR3 nucleotide sequence: TGTGCCAGCAGCTTAAGTCCGGACAGGGGCGATGAGCAGTACTTC. Protein: CASSLSPDRGDEQYF.

This clonotype is a singleton in its sample. The rearrangement uses TRBV29-1 and TRBJ2-3, with D possibly matching TRBD2 (6 bases). The CDR3 is made up of 13 amino acids. Germline V gene lookup returns CDR1 SQVTM and CDR2 ANQGSEA. V was trimmed by 4 bases and J by 5 bases, leaving 13 bases between them. This CDR3 is CSVGPGEGDTQYF. Here the CDR3 DNA reads TGCAGCGTTGGTCCGGGAGAAGGAGATACGCAGTATTTT.